This TCR beta chain was observed in a study of blood T cells in healthy people across ages (dated by TCRdb to between 2014 and 2017). As for the study more broadly: Template switching captured roughly one uniquely barcoded TCR beta cDNA molecule per two T cells in model experiments. Using deep sequencing normalized with unique cDNA molecular identifiers, the study measured how TCR beta repertoire diversity changes with age. Donors were grouped into four age groups: young (average approximately 16 years), middle-aged (39), aged (roughly 67) and long-lived (approximately 81). The study analyzed two additional independent replicas of 1 million unique cDNA reads from the same blood draw for two donors, one aged 18 to 30 and one aged 80 or older. What the study reported, not specific to this receptor: The percentage of naive T cells measured by flow cytometry correlated strongly with observed TCR beta diversity. Observed TCR beta diversity per million T cells fell roughly linearly with age, and a significant reduction was already apparent by age approximately 41. Compared with the aged group, the long-lived group had more naive CD4+ T cells, fewer expanded clones and increased TCR diversity, suggesting age selection. Because profiling used bulk unsorted PBMCs, naive and antigen-experienced compartments could not be compared conclusively. Estimates of total diversity from one million sequenced T cells were regarded as lower bounds and underestimates. The CMV infection status of donors was not known, potentially confounding age-related changes in expanded clonotypes.

Library preparation used 5' RACE. TCRdb lists the instrument as Illumina HiSeq 2500. A second PCR of roughly 7 to 11 cycles was performed with a sample-barcoded 5' primer and a J-beta primer mix. Each TCR beta cDNA molecule received a unique molecular identifier from a template-switch 5' adaptor carrying 12 random nucleotides. Each sample yielded at least 2.5 million CDR3-containing paired-end reads. First-strand cDNA was synthesized from all RNA with the Mint cDNA synthesis kit, primed by a TRBC-specific oligonucleotide. Following uracil-DNA glycosylase treatment, a first 18-cycle PCR with universal primers M1SS and BC2_uni_R was performed on all cDNA. The study's own analysis went as follows. Each sample was normalized by randomly selecting 1 million high-quality reads, each carrying a distinct molecular identifier. Reads sharing molecular identifiers were discarded rather than binned into consensus sequences. MiTCR, run with a Q25 quality threshold and the strictest error-elimination algorithm, handled CDR3 identification, clonotype clustering and error correction. A nonparametric unseen species model with Euler transformation was used to estimate a lower bound on total TCR beta diversity. Clones were called with MiXCR by TCRdb after fastp trimmed the public reads at Q25, and only in-frame beta chains were retained. CDR3 protein duplicates are merged, each entry listing the most common genes and DNA. The V and J calls were determined by TCRdb, not by the authors. This sample holds 600,000 to 1,000,000 distinct CDR3 sequences; around 25% were observed only once. The ten largest account for under 4.5% of the sample.

Systemically healthy Caucasian individuals from Russia, 35 to 50 in total and aged about 6 to 100 years, were included as donors. Approximately 9 milliliters of peripheral blood were collected from each donor into EDTA-treated Vacutainer tubes. Ficoll-Paque density-gradient centrifugation was used to isolate PBMCs, with at least 6 million obtained per sample. Total RNA was extracted from PBMCs with Trizol reagent, with at least 5.5 micrograms obtained per sample. Naive CD45RAhigh/CD27high T cell percentages were measured by flow cytometry on a PBMC aliquot from every donor. This clonotype was detected only a few times. Its antigen is unknown. The input lacks base qualities; no much larger clone sits a single base away. V and J are truncated by 1 base and 5 bases respectively, leaving an intervening sequence of 6 bases. The CDR1 and CDR2 encoded by the germline V gene are SGHVS and FQNEAQ. From the cysteine up to the phenylalanine, the CDR3 has a length of 13 residues. Only the CDR3 region is kept as DNA, spanning 39 bases read in frame from base 1.

Another study also made use of these data, one on T cells of mothers and their children. The second paper further reports: The donors were nine systemically healthy Caucasian individuals, made up of three mothers and their six children. cDNA synthesis consumed the entire amount of extracted RNA, loaded at 1.5 ug RNA in each 15 ul reaction. Sample barcodes and 2-4 random nucleotides were added via the M1S primer in the second PCR. Over 8 million TCR beta CDR3 reads were obtained for each mother, and 2.5 million to 3 million reads were obtained for each child. Thymic selection shapes the output of TCR recombination in a similar way in related and unrelated pairs, and inherited differences have a minor effect. Normalized repertoire overlap in related mother-child pairs was always slightly higher than in unrelated mother-child pairs, but the difference was never significant. With a sensitivity of approximately 96 clones per million clonotypes, no persistent microchimeric T cell clones were detected. To look for features that set related mother-child pairs apart from unrelated individuals, the researchers ran deep NGS to compare the TCR beta repertoires of mothers and children. On average, the children were approximately 11 +/- 4 years old, while the mothers were 40 +/- 4 years old. After adapter ligation with NEBNext reagents, the libraries were sequenced on Illumina HiSeq 2000 with 100+100 nt paired-end reads. To prevent cross-contamination, the mother and child libraries were prepared a month apart and were sequenced in separate runs. For each donor, between roughly 450,000 and 2,300,000 distinct TCR beta clonotypes were identified. Naive TCR beta clonotypes were estimated from low-frequency clonotypes matched to each donor's FACS-determined naive share, without sorting.

The sample comprised blood. The V and J segments used are TRBV7-8 and TRBJ1-5, with the identity of the D gene unclear. This TCR was recovered from a boy under 18 in good health. The CDR3 region reads CASSLEEDQPQHF. In nucleotides, the sequence is TGTGCCAGCAGCTTAGAGGAGGATCAGCCCCAGCATTTT.